The rows below give T cell receptor beta chains drawn from one sample of a study of blood T cell repertoires in COVID-19. Measured with immunoSEQ multiplex PCR; TCRdb has only the in-frame clones, and not every one. This sample carries a few hundred thousand clones, 80% to 90% of them seen once, and the ten largest clones take 3.8%. The source material was PBMCs or T cells enriched from blood (not recorded which). The receptors were gathered from a middle-aged woman with acute COVID-19. CDR3s include the opening cysteine and the closing phenylalanine or tryptophan. Fields, in order: clone size, D gene, V gene, J gene, CDR3 DNA, CDR3 protein. D genes are given only for firm matches. Clone sizes are given selectively: once, few, many, or a class where the clone is expanded.

>NA|NA|TRBV29-1|TRBJ2-7
TGCAGCGTTGAAGTAAGGGCAGGAGGCGAGCAGTACTTC
CSVEVRAGGEQYF
>NA|NA|TRBV5-1|TRBJ2-3
TGCGCCAGCAGCTTGCAGCGGAACACAGATACGCAGTATTTT
CASSLQRNTDTQYF
>NA|NA|TRBV27|TRBJ2-2
TGTGCCAGCAGCTTGGTAGCGAGGGTCACCGGGGAGCTGTTTTTT
CASSLVARVTGELFF
>NA|NA|TRBV11-1|TRBJ1-1
TGTGCCAGCAGCTTAGGCAGGAACACTGAAGCTTTCTTT
CASSLGRNTEAFF
>NA|NA|TRBV3-1/TRBV3-2|TRBJ1-6
TGTGCCAGCAGCCAAGGCTTGCAGGGGCCCGGTACTCTTAATTCACCCCTCCACTTT
CASSQGLQGPGTLNSPLHF
>NA|NA|TRBV6-1|TRBJ1-6
TGTGCCAGCAGTGTCCCTCCAGGGACAATCTATAATTCACCCCTCCACTTT
CASSVPPGTIYNSPLHF
>NA|TRBD1|TRBV3-1/TRBV3-2|TRBJ2-1
TGTGCCAGCAGCCAACGATGGACAGGGGGATACAATGAGCAGTTCTTC
CASSQRWTGGYNEQFF
>NA|NA|TRBV27|TRBJ2-7
TGTGCCAGCAGCCTTACACCATCCTACGAGCAGTACTTC
CASSLTPSYEQYF
>few|NA|TRBV6-5|TRBJ1-2
TGTGCCAGCAGCACAGGGTTTAACTATGGCTACACCTTC
CASSTGFNYGYTF
>NA|NA|TRBV29-1|TRBJ1-5
TGCAGCGCCTCTGGGACGGGGGGGCCCAATCAGCCCCAGCATTTT
CSASGTGGPNQPQHF
>NA|NA|TRBV6-1|TRBJ1-5
TGTGCCAGCAGTGATGGCAGCAGGGCTCAGCCCCAGCATTTT
CASSDGSRAQPQHF